The sequence of this T cell receptor (beta chain) was determined in a study of PD-L1 blockade in urothelial cancer. About the research overall: Researchers found blood samples held a median of approximately 150,000 T cells.

TCRdb's table, derived via immunoSEQ multiplex PCR, lists solely in-frame clones and lacks some. The sample records around 100,000 clones, 80% to 90% being singletons. Germline CDR1 and CDR2: SGHNT and YYREEE (reference sequence). The CDR3 sequence is 14 residues long. Trimming cost V 0 bases and J 3 bases, with 10 bases left between them. As to time point: pretreatment peripheral blood. Specimen: PBMCs, collected around atezolizumab (anti-PD-L1) treatment. This TCR derives from a man aged 60 to 69 with urothelial cancer. This chain uses TRBV5-4 with TRBJ2-7, with unresolved D. The CDR3 spells CASSLELASYEQYF. CDR3 coding DNA: TGTGCCAGCAGCTTGGAGCTGGCTAGCTACGAGCAGTACTTC.